This T cell receptor (beta chain) comes out of a study of blood T cell repertoires in COVID-19. Study as a whole: COVID-19 samples collected from the United States, Italy and Spain covered acute and convalescent phases.

Sequenced by immunoSEQ multiplex PCR; TCRdb stores in-frame clones only, minus some. The profile shows over 120,000 clones, more than 75% of them singletons. The table lists this clone with a few counts. This CDR3 is 13 amino acids long. V dropped 1 base and J dropped 5 bases, with 8 bases sitting between them. The rearrangement uses TRBV12-3 or TRBV12-4 and TRBJ1-2; tentative D call: TRBD1 (5 bases). The TCR originated in a man in his sixties who had recovered from COVID-19. Sequenced sample: PBMCs or T cells enriched from blood (not recorded which). The CDR3 region is CASSLVDSYGYTF. CDR3 nucleotide sequence: TGTGCCAGCAGTTTAGTAGACAGTTATGGCTACACCTTC.